This TCR beta chain was obtained from a study of T cell clonality in common variable immunodeficiency. The protocol was immunoSEQ multiplex PCR, while the TCRdb copy is restricted to in-frame clones and leaves out a portion. In total the sample includes tens of thousands of clones, none of them seen once. The table lists this clone with many counts. Antigen unknown. The missing CDR3 end, 3 residues past where the read stops, is filled in from the germline J gene. Germline V gives CDR1 DFQATT, CDR2 SNEGSKA (reference sequence). The CDR3 sequence is 13 residues long. Trimming stripped 3 bases from V and 5 bases from J, with 13 bases between. The study, taken as a whole, reports: Shared TCRbeta clones were fewer between CVID subjects than controls. CVID subjects had higher TCRbeta clonality than healthy controls, most marked in about a third. Common variable immunodeficiency TCR beta sequences reportedly had fewer deletions and N-nucleotide insertions.

The genes are TRBV20-1 and TRBJ2-5; D is unclear. The origin of this receptor is a person aged 18-70 years in good health. Sequenced input: peripheral blood mononuclear cells. The CDR3 protein is CSASGLVGETQYF. The part of the CDR3 DNA that was read is TGCAGTGCTAGTGGCCTAGTCGGCGAGACC.